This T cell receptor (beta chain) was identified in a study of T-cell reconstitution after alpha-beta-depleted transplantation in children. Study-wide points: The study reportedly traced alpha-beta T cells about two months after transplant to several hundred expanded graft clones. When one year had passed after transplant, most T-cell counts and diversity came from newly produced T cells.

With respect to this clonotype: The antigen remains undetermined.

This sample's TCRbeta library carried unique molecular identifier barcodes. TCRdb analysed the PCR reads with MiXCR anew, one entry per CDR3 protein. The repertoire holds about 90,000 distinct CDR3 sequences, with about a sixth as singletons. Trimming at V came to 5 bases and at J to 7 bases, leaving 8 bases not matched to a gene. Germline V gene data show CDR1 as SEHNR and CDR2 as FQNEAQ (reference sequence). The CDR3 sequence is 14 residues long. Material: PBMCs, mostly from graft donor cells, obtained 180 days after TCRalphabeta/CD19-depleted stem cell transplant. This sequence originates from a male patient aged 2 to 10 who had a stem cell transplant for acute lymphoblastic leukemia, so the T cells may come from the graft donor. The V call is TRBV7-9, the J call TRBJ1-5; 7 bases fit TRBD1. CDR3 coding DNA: TGTGCCAGCAGCCCCGGACAGGTAGGACAGCCCCAGCATTTT. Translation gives CASSPGQVGQPQHF.